Listed here is a single T cell receptor beta chain. No antigen is known for it. At the DNA level, this CDR3 is encoded by other sequences in the same sample as well. These data are taken from a study of shared clonotypes between healthy human individuals. General study points: Clonotype sharing among donors was thought likely to change with sequencing depth.

Sequencing used immunoSEQ multiplex PCR; TCRdb keeps in-frame clones, though not all of them. The data show around 2.3 million clones, nearly 97% seen once. The sample was naive CD4+ T cells sorted from blood. Specified subset: CD45RA+ positively selected. The source of this sequence is a man younger than 30 in good health.

The CDR3: CASSLEQGPYEQYF. For the CDR3, the DNA is TGCGCCAGCAGCTTGGAGCAGGGACCTTACGAGCAGTACTTC. The chain uses TRBV5-1 and TRBJ2-7; the D gene could be TRBD1 or TRBD2 (5 bases each). The germline CDR1 and CDR2 sequences are SGHRS and YFSETQ. The V gene lost 0 bases and the J gene lost 4 bases, with 11 bases spanning the gap. This CDR3 contains 14 residues. Full variable domain (outside the CDR3, taken from reference TRBV5-1 and TRBJ2-7): KAGVTQTPRYLIKTRGQQVTLSCSPISGHRSVSWYQQTPGQGLQFLFEYFSETQRNKGNFPGRFSGRQFSNSRSEMNVSTLELGDSALYLCASSLEQGPYEQYFGPGTRLTVT.